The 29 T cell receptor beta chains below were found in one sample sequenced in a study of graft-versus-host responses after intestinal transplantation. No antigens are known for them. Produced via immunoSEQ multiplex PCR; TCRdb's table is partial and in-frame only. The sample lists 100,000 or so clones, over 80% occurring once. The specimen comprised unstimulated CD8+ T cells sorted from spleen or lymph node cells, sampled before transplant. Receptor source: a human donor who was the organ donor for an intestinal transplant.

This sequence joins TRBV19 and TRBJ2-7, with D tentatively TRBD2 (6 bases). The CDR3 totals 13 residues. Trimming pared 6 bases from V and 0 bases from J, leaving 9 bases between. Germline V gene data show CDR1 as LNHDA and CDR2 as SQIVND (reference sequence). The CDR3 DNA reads TGTGCCAGTAGGGAGGGAAGCTCCTACGAGCAGTACTTC. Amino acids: CASREGSSYEQYF.

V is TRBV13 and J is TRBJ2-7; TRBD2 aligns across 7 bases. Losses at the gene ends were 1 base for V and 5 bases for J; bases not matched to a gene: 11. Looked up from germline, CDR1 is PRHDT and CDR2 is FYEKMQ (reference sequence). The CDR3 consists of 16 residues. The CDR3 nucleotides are TGTGCCAGCAGCTTAGTGTCTGGTGGGAGGGCCAACGAGCAGTACTTC. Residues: CASSLVSGGRANEQYF. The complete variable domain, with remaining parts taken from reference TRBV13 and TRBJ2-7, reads AAGVIQSPRHLIKEKRETATLKCYPIPRHDTVYWYQQGPGQDPQFLISFYEKMQSDKGSIPDRFSAQQFSDYHSELNMSSLELGDSALYFCASSLVSGGRANEQYFGPGTRLTVT.

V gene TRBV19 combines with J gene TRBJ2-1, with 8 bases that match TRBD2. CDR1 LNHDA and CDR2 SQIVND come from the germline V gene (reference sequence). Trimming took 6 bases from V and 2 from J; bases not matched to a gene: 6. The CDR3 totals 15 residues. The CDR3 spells CASSPSGSPYNEQFF. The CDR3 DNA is TGTGCCAGTAGCCCCAGCGGGAGCCCCTACAATGAGCAGTTCTTC.

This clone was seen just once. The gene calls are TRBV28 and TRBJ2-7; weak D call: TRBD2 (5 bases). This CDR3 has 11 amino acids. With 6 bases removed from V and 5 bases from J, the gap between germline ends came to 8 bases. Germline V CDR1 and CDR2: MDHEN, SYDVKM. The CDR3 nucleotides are TGTGCCAGCAGCCACGGGAACGAGCAGTACTTC. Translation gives CASSHGNEQYF.

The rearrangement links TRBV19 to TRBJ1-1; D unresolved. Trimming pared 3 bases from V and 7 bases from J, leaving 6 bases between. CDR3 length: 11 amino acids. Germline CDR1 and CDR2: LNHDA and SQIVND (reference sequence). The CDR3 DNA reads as TGTGCCAGTAGTATCGGTCGTGAAGCTTTCTTT. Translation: CASSIGREAFF.

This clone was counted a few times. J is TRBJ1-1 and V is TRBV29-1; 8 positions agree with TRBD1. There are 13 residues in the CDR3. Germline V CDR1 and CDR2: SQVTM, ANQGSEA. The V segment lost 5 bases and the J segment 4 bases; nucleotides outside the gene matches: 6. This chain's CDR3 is CSVLRQGITEAFF. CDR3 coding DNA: TGCAGCGTTCTCCGACAGGGGATCACTGAAGCTTTCTTT.

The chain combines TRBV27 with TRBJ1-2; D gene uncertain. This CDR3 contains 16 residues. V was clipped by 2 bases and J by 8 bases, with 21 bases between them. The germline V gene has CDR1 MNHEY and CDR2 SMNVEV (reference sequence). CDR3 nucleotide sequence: TGTGCCAGCAGTTTACTACCCCGCCCGGGAGGGAAGGGCTACACCTTC. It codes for CASSLLPRPGGKGYTF.

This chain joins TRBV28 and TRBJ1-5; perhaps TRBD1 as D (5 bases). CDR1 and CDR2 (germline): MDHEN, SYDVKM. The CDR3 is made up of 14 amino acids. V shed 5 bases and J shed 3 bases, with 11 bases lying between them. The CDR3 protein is CASSLDSYNQPQHF. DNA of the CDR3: TGTGCCAGCAGTCTCGACAGCTACAATCAGCCCCAGCATTTT.

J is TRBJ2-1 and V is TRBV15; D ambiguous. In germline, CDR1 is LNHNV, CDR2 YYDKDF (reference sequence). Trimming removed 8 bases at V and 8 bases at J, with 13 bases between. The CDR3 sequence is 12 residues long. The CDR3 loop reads CATSGGYDEQFF. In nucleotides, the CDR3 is TGTGCCACCTCGGGTGGGTATGATGAGCAGTTCTTC.

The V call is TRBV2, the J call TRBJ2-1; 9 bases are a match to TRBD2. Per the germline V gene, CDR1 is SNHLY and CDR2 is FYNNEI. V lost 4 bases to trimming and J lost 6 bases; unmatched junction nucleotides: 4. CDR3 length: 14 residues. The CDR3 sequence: CASSGLADPNEQFF. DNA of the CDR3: TGTGCCAGCAGTGGACTAGCGGATCCCAATGAGCAGTTCTTC.

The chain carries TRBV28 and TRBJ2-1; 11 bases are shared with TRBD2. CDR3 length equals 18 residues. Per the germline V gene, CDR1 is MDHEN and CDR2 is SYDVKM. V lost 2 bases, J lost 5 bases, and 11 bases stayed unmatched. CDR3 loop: CASSLRGLAGPQNNEQFF. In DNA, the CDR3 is TGTGCCAGCAGTTTAAGAGGACTAGCGGGCCCCCAGAACAATGAGCAGTTCTTC.

This CDR3 reads CASSLVRAFTYEQYF. CDR3 in DNA: TGTGCCAGCAGCTTAGTCAGGGCCTTCACCTACGAGCAGTACTTC. The chain employs TRBV11-2 and TRBJ2-7, with D tentatively TRBD1 (5 bases). Germline V gene sequence: CDR1 SGHAT, CDR2 FQNNGV. The CDR3 is 15 residues long. Trimming pared 1 base from V and 2 bases from J, leaving 12 bases between.

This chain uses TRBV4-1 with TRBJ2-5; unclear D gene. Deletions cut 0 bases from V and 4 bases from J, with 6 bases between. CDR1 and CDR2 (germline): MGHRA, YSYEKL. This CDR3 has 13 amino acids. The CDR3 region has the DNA TGCGCCAGCAGCCAAGATCCTACAGAGACCCAGTACTTC. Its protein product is CASSQDPTETQYF.

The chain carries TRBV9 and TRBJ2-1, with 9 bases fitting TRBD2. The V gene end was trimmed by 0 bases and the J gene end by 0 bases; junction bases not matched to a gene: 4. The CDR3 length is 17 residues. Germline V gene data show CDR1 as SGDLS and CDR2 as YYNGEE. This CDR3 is CASSVGAGGPSYNEQFF. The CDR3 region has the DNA TGTGCCAGCAGCGTAGGGGCGGGAGGGCCCTCCTACAATGAGCAGTTCTTC.

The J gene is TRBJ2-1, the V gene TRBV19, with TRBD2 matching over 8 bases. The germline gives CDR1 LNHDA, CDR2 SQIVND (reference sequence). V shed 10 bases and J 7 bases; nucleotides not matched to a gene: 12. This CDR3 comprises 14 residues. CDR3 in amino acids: CATQPSGFPNEQFF. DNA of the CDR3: TGTGCCACCCAACCTAGCGGGTTTCCGAATGAGCAGTTCTTC.

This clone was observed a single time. CDR3 sequence reads: CASSMGLAGTDTQYF. For the CDR3, the DNA is TGTGCCAGCAGCATGGGGCTAGCGGGCACAGATACGCAGTATTTT. The chain joins TRBV13 to TRBJ2-3; TRBD2 matches at 7 bases. Trimming took 5 bases from V and 1 from J; bases not matched to a gene: 6. The germline gives CDR1 PRHDT, CDR2 FYEKMQ (reference sequence). This CDR3 has 15 amino acids.

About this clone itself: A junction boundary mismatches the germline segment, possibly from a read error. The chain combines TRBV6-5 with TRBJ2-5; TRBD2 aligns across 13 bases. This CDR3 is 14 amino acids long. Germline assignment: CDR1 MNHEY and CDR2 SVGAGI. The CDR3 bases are TGTGCCAGCGGACTAGCGGGGGACCAGGAGACCCAGTACTTC. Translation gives CASGLAGDQETQYF.

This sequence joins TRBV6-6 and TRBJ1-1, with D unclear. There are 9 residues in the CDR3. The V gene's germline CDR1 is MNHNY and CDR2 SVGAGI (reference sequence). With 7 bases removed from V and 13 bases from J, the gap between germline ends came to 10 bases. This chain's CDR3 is CASNSLGFF. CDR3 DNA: TGTGCCAGCAACAGTTTAGGTTTCTTT.

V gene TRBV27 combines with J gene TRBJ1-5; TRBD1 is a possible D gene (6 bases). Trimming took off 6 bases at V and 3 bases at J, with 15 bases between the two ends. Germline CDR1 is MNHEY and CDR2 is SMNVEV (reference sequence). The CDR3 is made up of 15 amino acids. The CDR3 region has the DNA TGTGCCAGCAGATTAGGGGGGGCCAACAATCAGCCCCAGCATTTT. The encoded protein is CASRLGGANNQPQHF.

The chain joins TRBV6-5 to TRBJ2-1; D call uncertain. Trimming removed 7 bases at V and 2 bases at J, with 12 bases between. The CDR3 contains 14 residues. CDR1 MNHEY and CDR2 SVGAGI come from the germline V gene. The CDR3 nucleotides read TGTGCCAGCAACCCCCTAGGAACCTACAATGAGCAGTTCTTC. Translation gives CASNPLGTYNEQFF.

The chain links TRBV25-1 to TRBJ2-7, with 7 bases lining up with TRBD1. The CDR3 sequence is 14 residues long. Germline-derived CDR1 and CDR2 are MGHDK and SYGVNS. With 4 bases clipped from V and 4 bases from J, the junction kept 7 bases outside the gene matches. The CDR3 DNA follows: TGTGCCAGCAGTGTACAGGGGTACGTTTACGAGCAGTACTTC. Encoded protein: CASSVQGYVYEQYF.

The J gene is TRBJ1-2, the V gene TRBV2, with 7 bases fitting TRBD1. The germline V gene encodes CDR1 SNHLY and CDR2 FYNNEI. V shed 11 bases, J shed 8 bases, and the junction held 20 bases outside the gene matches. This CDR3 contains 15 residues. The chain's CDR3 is CAARDPRDSPKGYTF. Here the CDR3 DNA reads TGTGCCGCCAGAGACCCACGGGACAGCCCTAAGGGCTACACCTTC.

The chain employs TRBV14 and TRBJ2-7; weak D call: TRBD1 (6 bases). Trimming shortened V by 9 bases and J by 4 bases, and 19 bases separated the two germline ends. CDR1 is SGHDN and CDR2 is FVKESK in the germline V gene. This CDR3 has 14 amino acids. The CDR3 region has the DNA TGTGCCAGTCCCCCCGGGACACAGACTTACGAGCAGTACTTC. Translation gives CASPPGTQTYEQYF. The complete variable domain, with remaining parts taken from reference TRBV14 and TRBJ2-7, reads EAGVTQFPSHSVIEKGQTVTLRCDPISGHDNLYWYRRVMGKEIKFLLHFVKESKQDESGMPNNRFLAERTGGTYSTLKVQPAELEDSGVYFCASPPGTQTYEQYFGPGTRLTVT.

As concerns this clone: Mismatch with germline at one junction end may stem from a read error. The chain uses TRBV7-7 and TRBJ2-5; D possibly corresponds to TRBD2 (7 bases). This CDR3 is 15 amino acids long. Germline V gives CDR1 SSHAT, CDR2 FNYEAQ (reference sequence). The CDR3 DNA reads TGTGCTAGCAGCTTAGGTGATGCGGGGGCCGAGACCCAGTACTTC. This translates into CASSLGDAGAETQYF. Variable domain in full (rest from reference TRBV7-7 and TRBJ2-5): GAGVSQSPRYKVTKRGQDVTLRCDPISSHATLYWYQQALGQGPEFLTYFNYEAQPDKSGLPSDRFSAERPEGSISTLTIQRTEQRDSAMYRCASSLGDAGAETQYFGPGTRLLVL.

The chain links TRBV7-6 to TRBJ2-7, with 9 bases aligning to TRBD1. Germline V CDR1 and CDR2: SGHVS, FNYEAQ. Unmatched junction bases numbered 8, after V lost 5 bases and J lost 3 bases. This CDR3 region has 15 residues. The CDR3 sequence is CASSGRTGEFYEQYF. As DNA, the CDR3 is TGTGCCAGCAGCGGTCGGACAGGGGAATTCTACGAGCAGTACTTC.

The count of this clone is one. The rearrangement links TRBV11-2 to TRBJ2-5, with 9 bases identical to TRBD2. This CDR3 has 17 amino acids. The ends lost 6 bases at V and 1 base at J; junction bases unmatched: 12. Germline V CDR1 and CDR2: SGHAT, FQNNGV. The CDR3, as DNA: TGTGCCAGCAGTTCCTGGGGGACTAGCCGGGGCCAAGAGACCCAGTACTTC. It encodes CASSSWGTSRGQETQYF.

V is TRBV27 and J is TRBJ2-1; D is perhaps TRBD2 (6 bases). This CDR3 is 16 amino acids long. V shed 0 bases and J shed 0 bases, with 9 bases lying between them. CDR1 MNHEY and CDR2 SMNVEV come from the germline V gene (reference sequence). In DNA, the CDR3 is TGTGCCAGCAGTTTATCGTCCGGGAGCTCCTACAATGAGCAGTTCTTC. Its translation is CASSLSSGSSYNEQFF.

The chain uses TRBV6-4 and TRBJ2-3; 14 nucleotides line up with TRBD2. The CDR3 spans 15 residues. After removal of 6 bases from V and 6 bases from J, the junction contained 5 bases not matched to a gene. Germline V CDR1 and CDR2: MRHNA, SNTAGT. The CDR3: CASRVTSGGADTQYF. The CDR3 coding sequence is TGTGCCAGCAGAGTGACTAGCGGGGGGGCGGATACGCAGTATTTT.

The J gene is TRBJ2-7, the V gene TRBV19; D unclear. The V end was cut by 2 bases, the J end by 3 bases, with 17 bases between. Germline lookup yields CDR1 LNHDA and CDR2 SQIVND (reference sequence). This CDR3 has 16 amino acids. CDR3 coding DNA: TGTGCCAGTAGTATAACGTATAGTGCGGTAGTCTACGAGCAGTACTTC. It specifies CASSITYSAVVYEQYF.